Each of the 2 T cell receptor beta chains below was sequenced from the same sample in a study of vaccination effects on CD4 cells after COVID-19. It was after approximately 11 days of culture that CD4+ T cells were isolated. No antigens are known for them. Only in-frame clones appear in the TCRdb table, and some are missing; sequencing was by immunoSEQ multiplex PCR. This sample has 45,000 to 60,000 clones, with about 78% found just once. Sequencing used CD4+ T cells from PBMCs cultured without peptide, obtained before COVID-19 vaccination. These receptors all come from a human donor who had a prior SARS-CoV-2 infection.

J is TRBJ2-5 and V is TRBV10-3; weak D call: TRBD1 (6 bases). The CDR3 is 13 amino acids. The V end lost 10 bases, the J end lost 5 bases, and 17 bases lay between the germline ends. Germline lookup yields CDR1 ENHRY and CDR2 SYGVKD. The CDR3 protein is CATGTSQVETQYF. Here the CDR3 DNA reads TGTGCCACTGGGACATCCCAGGTTGAGACCCAGTACTTC.

This clone was found a few times. The chain recombines TRBV15 with TRBJ2-3, with 12 bases that match TRBD2. The CDR3 is 18 amino acids. Unmatched junction bases numbered 4, after V lost 0 bases and J lost 0 bases. Germline loops: CDR1 LNHNV, CDR2 YYDKDF (reference sequence). CDR3 loop: CATSRDGLAGHSTDTQYF. The CDR3 DNA reads TGTGCCACCAGCAGAGATGGACTAGCGGGGCACAGCACAGATACGCAGTATTTT.